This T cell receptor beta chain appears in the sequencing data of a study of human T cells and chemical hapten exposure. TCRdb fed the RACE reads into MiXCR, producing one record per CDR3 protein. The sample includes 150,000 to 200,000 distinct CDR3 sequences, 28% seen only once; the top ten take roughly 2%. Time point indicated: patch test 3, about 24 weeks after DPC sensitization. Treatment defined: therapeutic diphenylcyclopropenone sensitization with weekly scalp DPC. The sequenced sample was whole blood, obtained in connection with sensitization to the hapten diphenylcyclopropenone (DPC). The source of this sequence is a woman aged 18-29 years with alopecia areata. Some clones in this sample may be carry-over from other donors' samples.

CDR3 amino acids: CASSLQGGYEQYF. CDR3 nucleotide sequence: TGTGCCAGCAGCCTACAGGGCGGATACGAGCAGTACTTC. The rearrangement links TRBV9 to TRBJ2-7, with TRBD1 as a possible D gene (6 bases). V was clipped by 4 bases and J by 4 bases, with 12 bases between them. There are 13 residues in the CDR3. The germline CDR1 and CDR2 sequences are SGDLS and YYNGEE.